The subject of this entry is one TCR beta chain. The target antigen is unknown. These data originate in a study of Tregs in tolerant kidney transplant recipients. The V gene lost 4 bases and the J gene lost 4 bases, with 8 bases spanning the gap. Germline V gene sequence: CDR1 LGHNA, CDR2 YNFKEQ. There are 13 residues in the CDR3. Study conclusions and caveats: Activated donor B cell expansion appeared to reveal the most relevant donor-specific TCRbeta repertoire. Few patients were studied, so findings need validation in larger groups. Biological reproducibility was not directly addressed in this study.

Sequencing used immunoSEQ multiplex PCR; TCRdb keeps in-frame clones, though not all of them. The sample yields about 240,000 clones, around 81% seen once. CD4+CD25+CD127- Tregs, CD4+CD25- non-Tregs, CD4 and CD8 cells were sorted. V gene TRBV4-2 combines with J gene TRBJ2-1; a possible D gene is TRBD1 (5 bases). The sample was CD4+ T cells from blood. This TCR derives from a human donor in good health. The CDR3 here is CASSPQGYNEQFF. The CDR3 DNA reads TGTGCCAGCAGCCCCCAGGGATACAATGAGCAGTTCTTC.